The clone carrying this TCR beta chain was seen repeatedly, ten times or more. Its antigen remains unidentified. Germline V CDR1 and CDR2: WNHNN, SYGVQD (reference sequence). CDR3 length: 15 amino acids. With V trimmed by 3 bases and J by 0 bases, 5 bases remained unmatched. The source of the sample is a study of cytomegalovirus exposure and HLA in healthy donors. Study context: The use of the same platform for the 90 to 150 validation repertoires and the 550 to 700 first-cohort repertoires was reported by a later analysis. Regarding the study as a whole: The classifier reportedly diagnosed cytomegalovirus status with high sensitivity and specificity. The authors listed approximately 150 TCR beta chains as cytomegalovirus-associated.

The data were produced by immunoSEQ multiplex PCR, yet TCRdb's version contains in-frame clones alone and is incomplete. The table has 120,000 or so clones, approximately 89% seen once; the top ten hold 1.5% to 2%. It was the roughly 130-subject validation cohort, separate from the roughly 700-subject first cohort, to which the donors belonged. The chain is built from TRBV10-1 and TRBJ2-7; TRBD2 agrees at 7 bases. Sequencing was carried out using PBMCs. The source is a woman younger than 30 in good health and CMV-seronegative. The CDR3 is CASSEGRGSSYEQYF. The CDR3, as DNA: TGCGCCAGCAGTGAAGGGCGGGGGAGCTCCTACGAGCAGTACTTC.